The 9 T cell receptor beta chains listed next were all sequenced from one sample in a study of long-term antiretroviral therapy in people with HIV. Researchers report immunoSEQ v3.0 was run at survey level. Using immunoSEQ multiplex PCR, the repertoire was profiled, and TCRdb retains in-frame clones only, with some absent. The sample consists of approximately 33,000 clones, 80% to 90% of them appearing once. Sequencing used unsorted PBMCs, obtained 0.8 years before starting antiretroviral therapy. These receptors came from a man younger than 35 with HIV.

The chain links TRBV11-2 to TRBJ1-5; TRBD1 is a possible D gene (6 bases). Germline values: CDR1 SGHAT, CDR2 FQNNGV. This CDR3 region has 15 residues. V dropped 0 bases and J dropped 7 bases, with 13 bases sitting between them. The CDR3 nucleotides read TGTGCCAGCAGCTTAGATACCTACAGGGAACAGCCCCAGCATTTT. Its translation: CASSLDTYREQPQHF. Together with reference TRBV11-2 and TRBJ1-5, the CDR3 gives the full variable domain: EAGVAQSPRYKIIEKRQSVAFWCNPISGHATLYWYQQILGQGPKLLIQFQNNGVVDDSQLPKDRFSAERLKGVDSTLKIQPAKLEDSAVYLCASSLDTYREQPQHFGDGTRLSIL.

This clone was detected once. The V call is TRBV29-1, the J call TRBJ2-3, with a tentative D call TRBD2 (5 bases). In germline, CDR1 is SQVTM, CDR2 ANQGSEA. Trimming stripped 5 bases from V and 6 bases from J, with 18 bases between. The CDR3 has 14 residues. This CDR3 reads CSVSSDSTEDTQYF. DNA for the CDR3: TGCAGCGTTTCTTCGGACTCGACCGAGGATACGCAGTATTTT.

This clone was found once. The V call is TRBV6-1, the J call TRBJ2-3, with D possibly TRBD1 on 5 matching bases. The CDR3 loop spans 13 amino acids. V dropped 0 bases and J dropped 7 bases, with 8 bases sitting between them. CDR1 is MNHNS, CDR2 SASEGT, per germline. CDR3 loop: CASSEAQGYTQYF. CDR3 DNA sequence: TGTGCCAGCAGTGAAGCCCAGGGATATACGCAGTATTTT.

The chain couples TRBV19 to TRBJ1-1, with D unresolved. CDR1 is LNHDA and CDR2 is SQIVND in the germline V gene (reference sequence). This CDR3 is 13 amino acids long. V lost 10 bases and J lost 0, with 12 bases in between. The CDR3 here is CATTSAVNTEAFF. The CDR3 coding sequence is TGTGCCACTACCTCGGCGGTGAACACTGAAGCTTTCTTT.

V gene TRBV5-1 combines with J gene TRBJ2-2; 7 nucleotides align to TRBD1. The CDR3 has 17 amino acids. V lost 2 bases and J lost 5; bases outside the gene matches: 12. CDR1 and CDR2 from the germline V gene are SGHRS and YFSETQ. Here the CDR3 reads CASSLDSRGHGTGELFF. The CDR3 DNA follows: TGCGCCAGCAGCTTAGACTCTAGGGGGCATGGGACCGGGGAGCTGTTTTTT.

The chain is built from TRBV4-2 and TRBJ2-1; perhaps TRBD1 as D (5 bases). V was shortened by 0 bases and J by 3 bases, with 15 bases between the two germline ends. Germline V gives CDR1 LGHNA, CDR2 YNFKEQ. The CDR3 is made up of 17 amino acids. CDR3 loop: CASSQEQGAAFYNEQFF. The CDR3 DNA is TGTGCCAGCAGCCAAGAACAAGGGGCGGCCTTCTACAATGAGCAGTTCTTC.

The V call is TRBV11-2, the J call TRBJ1-3, with no clear D. Per germline, CDR1 SGHAT and CDR2 FQNNGV. This CDR3 has 16 amino acids. V gave up 4 bases and J gave up 0 bases, with 13 bases separating them. The CDR3 is CASSSHVAGSGNTIYF. In DNA form, the CDR3 reads TGTGCCAGCAGCTCACATGTTGCGGGCTCTGGAAACACCATATATTTT. Looking up the rest from reference TRBV11-2 and TRBJ1-3 gives the full variable domain: EAGVAQSPRYKIIEKRQSVAFWCNPISGHATLYWYQQILGQGPKLLIQFQNNGVVDDSQLPKDRFSAERLKGVDSTLKIQPAKLEDSAVYLCASSSHVAGSGNTIYFGEGSWLTVV.

This sequence joins TRBV20-1 and TRBJ2-7, with D perhaps TRBD1 (5 bases). Germline CDR1 and CDR2: DFQATT and SNEGSKA (reference sequence). CDR3 size: 11 residues. Deletions cut 2 bases from V and 6 bases from J, with 8 bases between. CDR3 nucleotides: TGCAGTGCTAGACATGACAGCGAGCAGTACTTC. Its translation: CSARHDSEQYF.

This chain uses TRBV9 with TRBJ2-2, with D possibly TRBD2 on 6 matching bases. The CDR3 covers 16 residues. CDR1 and CDR2 (germline): SGDLS, YYNGEE. V gave up 1 base and J gave up 0 bases, with 10 bases separating them. The DNA of the CDR3 is TGTGCCAGCAGCGTAATGGAGGGGTCGAACACCGGGGAGCTGTTTTTT. Encoded protein: CASSVMEGSNTGELFF. Filled out from reference TRBV9 and TRBJ2-2, the complete variable domain reads DSGVTQTPKHLITATGQRVTLRCSPRSGDLSVYWYQQSLDQGLQFLIQYYNGEERAKGNILERFSAQQFPDLHSELNLSSLELGDSALYFCASSVMEGSNTGELFFGEGSRLTVL.